This T cell receptor beta chain originates from a study of blood T cells in healthy people across ages. About 10 milliliters of peripheral blood were drawn from each donor into EDTA-treated tubes. The authors ran a second PCR of about 7 to 11 cycles using a sample-barcoded 5' primer and a J-beta primer mix. Through a template-switch adaptor with 12 random nucleotides, each cDNA molecule received a tag. TCRdb analysed the 5' RACE reads with MiXCR anew, one entry per CDR3 protein. Of 780,000 or so distinct CDR3 sequences in the sample, about 55% are singletons; the top ten hold approximately 41%. The trim removed 6 bases at V and 5 bases at J, leaving 13 bases unmatched. This CDR3 spans 16 amino acids. Per germline, CDR1 DFQATT and CDR2 SNEGSKA (reference sequence).

The TCR comes from a man older than 75 in good health. The chain couples TRBV20-1 to TRBJ2-1; 10 positions agree with TRBD2. Source material: blood. CDR3 sequence (DNA): TGCAGTGCACAGATAAAAGCGGGAGGGCGTCACAATGAGCAGTTCTTC. Protein: CSAQIKAGGRHNEQFF.